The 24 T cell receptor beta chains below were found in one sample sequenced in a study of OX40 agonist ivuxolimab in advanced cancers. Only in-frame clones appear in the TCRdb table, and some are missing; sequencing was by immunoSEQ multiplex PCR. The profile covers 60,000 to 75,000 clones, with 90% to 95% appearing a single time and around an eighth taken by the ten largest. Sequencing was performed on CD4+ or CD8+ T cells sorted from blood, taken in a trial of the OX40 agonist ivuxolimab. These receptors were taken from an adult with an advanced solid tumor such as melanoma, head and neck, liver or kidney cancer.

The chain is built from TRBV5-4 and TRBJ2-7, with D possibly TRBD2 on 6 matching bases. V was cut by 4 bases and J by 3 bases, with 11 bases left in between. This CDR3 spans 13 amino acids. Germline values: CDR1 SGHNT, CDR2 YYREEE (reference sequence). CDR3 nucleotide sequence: TGTGCCAGCAGCGCGGGACCGAGCTACGAGCAGTACTTC. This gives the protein CASSAGPSYEQYF.

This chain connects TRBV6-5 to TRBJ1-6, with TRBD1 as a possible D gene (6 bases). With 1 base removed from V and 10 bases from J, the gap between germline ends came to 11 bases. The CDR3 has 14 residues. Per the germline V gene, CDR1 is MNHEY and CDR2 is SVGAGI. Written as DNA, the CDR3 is TGTGCCAGCAGTTACTACGGGGGCGGATCACCCCTCCACTTT. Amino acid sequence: CASSYYGGGSPLHF.

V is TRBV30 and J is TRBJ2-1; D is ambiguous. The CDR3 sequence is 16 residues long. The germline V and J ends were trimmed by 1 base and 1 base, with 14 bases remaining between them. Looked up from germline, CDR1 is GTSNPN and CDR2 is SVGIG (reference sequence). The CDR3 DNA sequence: TGTGCCTGGAGTGGACCAATGGGAAGTTCCTACAATGAGCAGTTCTTC. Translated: CAWSGPMGSSYNEQFF.

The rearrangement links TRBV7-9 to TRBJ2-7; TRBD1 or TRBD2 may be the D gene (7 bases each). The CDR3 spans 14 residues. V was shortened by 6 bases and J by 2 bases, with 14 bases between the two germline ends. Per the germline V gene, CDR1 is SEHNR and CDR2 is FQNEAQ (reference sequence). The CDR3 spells CASRPGGRAYEQYF. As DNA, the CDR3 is TGTGCCAGCAGACCAGGGGGGAGGGCCTACGAGCAGTACTTC.

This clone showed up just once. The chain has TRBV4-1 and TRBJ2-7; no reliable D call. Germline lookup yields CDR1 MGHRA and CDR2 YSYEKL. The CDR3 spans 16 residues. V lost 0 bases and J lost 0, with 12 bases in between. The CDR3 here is CASSQERTLSSYEQYF. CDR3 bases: TGCGCCAGCAGCCAAGAAAGGACCCTCAGCTCCTACGAGCAGTACTTC.

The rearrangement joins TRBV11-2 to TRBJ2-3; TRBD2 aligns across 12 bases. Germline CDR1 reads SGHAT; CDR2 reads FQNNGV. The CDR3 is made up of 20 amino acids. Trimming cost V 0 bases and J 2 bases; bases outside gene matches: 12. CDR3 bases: TGTGCCAGCAGCTTAGAAGTGCTAGCGGGAGGGCCGCGGATCACAGATACGCAGTATTTT. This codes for CASSLEVLAGGPRITDTQYF.

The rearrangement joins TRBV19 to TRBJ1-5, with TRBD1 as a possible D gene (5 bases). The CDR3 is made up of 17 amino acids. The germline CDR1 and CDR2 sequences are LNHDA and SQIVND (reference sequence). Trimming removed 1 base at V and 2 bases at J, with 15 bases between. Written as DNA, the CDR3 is TGTGCCAGTAGTATAGGGCAGGGTTTTGGGGGCAATCAGCCCCAGCATTTT. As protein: CASSIGQGFGGNQPQHF.

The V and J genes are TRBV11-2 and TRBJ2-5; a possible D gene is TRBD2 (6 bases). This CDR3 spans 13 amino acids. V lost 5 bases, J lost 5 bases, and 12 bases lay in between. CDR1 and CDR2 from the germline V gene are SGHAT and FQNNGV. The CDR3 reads CASSPIAGETQYF. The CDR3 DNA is TGTGCCAGCAGCCCGATCGCGGGGGAGACCCAGTACTTC.

Here the CDR3 DNA reads TGTGCCAGCAGTTTAGGGCGGAACACTGAAGCTTTCTTT. This translates into CASSLGRNTEAFF. The chain carries TRBV27 and TRBJ1-1; no reliable D call. V lost 2 bases and J 1 base, leaving 5 bases between the germline ends. This CDR3 spans 13 amino acids. CDR1 is MNHEY and CDR2 is SMNVEV in the germline V gene (reference sequence).

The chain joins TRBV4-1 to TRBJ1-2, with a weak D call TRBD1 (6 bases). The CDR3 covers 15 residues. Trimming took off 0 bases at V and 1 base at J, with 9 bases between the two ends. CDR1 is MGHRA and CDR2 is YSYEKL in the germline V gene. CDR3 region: CASSQETGLNYGYTF. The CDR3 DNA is TGCGCCAGCAGCCAAGAGACAGGACTTAACTATGGCTACACCTTC.

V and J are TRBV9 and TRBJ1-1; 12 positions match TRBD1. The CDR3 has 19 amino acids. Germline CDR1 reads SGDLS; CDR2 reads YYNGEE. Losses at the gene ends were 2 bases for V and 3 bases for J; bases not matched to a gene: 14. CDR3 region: CASSVGQGASLSTYTEAFF. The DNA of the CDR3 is TGTGCCAGCAGCGTGGGACAGGGGGCGAGTTTGTCAACCTACACTGAAGCTTTCTTT.

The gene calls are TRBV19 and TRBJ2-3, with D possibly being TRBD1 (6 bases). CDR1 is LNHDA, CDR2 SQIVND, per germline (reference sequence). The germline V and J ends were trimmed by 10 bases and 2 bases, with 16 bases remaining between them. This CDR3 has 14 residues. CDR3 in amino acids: CATNDRWDTDTQYF. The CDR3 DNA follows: TGTGCCACCAATGACAGGTGGGACACAGATACGCAGTATTTT.

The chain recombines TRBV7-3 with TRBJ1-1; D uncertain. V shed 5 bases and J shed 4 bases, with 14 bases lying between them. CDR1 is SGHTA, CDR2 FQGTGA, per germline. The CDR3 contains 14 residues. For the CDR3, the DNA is TGTGCCAGCAGCCTAGGGAATGGTATCACTGAAGCTTTCTTT. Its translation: CASSLGNGITEAFF. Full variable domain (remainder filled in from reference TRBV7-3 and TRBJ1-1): GAGVSQTPSNKVTEKGKYVELRCDPISGHTALYWYRQSLGQGPEFLIYFQGTGAADDSGLPNDRFFAVRPEGSVSTLKIQRTERGDSAVYLCASSLGNGITEAFFGQGTRLTVV.

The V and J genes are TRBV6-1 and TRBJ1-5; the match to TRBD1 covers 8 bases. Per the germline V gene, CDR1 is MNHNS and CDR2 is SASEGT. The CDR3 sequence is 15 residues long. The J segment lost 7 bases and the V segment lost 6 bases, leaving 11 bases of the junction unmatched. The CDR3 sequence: CASRSGQGRSQPQHF. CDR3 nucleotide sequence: TGTGCCAGCAGATCCGGACAGGGCCGCAGCCAGCCCCAGCATTTT.

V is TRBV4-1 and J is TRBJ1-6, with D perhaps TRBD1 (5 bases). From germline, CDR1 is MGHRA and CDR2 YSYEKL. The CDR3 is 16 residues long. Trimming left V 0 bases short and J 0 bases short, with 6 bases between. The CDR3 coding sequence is TGCGCCAGCAGCCAAGAGGGGGACTCCTATAATTCACCCCTCCACTTT. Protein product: CASSQEGDSYNSPLHF.

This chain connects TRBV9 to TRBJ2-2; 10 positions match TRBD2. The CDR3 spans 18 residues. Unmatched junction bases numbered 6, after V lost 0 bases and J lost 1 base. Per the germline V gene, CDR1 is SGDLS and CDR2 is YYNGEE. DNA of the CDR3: TGTGCCAGCAGCGTAGCGCTAGCGGGAGCAAGGAACACCGGGGAGCTGTTTTTT. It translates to CASSVALAGARNTGELFF.

CDR3 sequence (DNA): TGTGCCAGCGGTACCTACAATGAGCAGTTCTTC. It is translated as CASGTYNEQFF. This chain links TRBV6-1 with TRBJ2-1; D unclear. Trimming took 8 bases from V and 2 from J, leaving 4 bases between them. The CDR3 runs 11 residues. The V gene's germline CDR1 is MNHNS and CDR2 SASEGT.

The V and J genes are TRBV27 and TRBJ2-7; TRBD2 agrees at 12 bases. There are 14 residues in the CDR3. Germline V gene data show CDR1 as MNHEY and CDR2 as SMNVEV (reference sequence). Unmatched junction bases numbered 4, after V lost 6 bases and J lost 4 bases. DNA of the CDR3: TGTGCCAGCAGCTCCGGACTAGCGGGGTACGAGCAGTACTTC. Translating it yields CASSSGLAGYEQYF.

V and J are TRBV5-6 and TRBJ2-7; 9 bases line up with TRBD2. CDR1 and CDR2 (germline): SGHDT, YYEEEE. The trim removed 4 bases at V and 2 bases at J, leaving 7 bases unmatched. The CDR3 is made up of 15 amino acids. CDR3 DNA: TGTGCCAGCAGCGAAGCGACTAGCGGCCCCTACGAGCAGTACTTC. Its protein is CASSEATSGPYEQYF.

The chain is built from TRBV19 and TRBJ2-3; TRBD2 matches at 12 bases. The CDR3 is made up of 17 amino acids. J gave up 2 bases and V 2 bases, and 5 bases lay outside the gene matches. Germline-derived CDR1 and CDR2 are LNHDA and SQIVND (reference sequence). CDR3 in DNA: TGTGCCAGTAGTATAAAGGGACTAGCGGGCCCCACAGATACGCAGTATTTT. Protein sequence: CASSIKGLAGPTDTQYF.

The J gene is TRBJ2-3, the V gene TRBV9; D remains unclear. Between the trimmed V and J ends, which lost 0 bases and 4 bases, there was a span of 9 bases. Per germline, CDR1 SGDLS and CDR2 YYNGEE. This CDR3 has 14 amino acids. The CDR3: CASSVGAGADTQYF. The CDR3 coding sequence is TGTGCCAGCAGCGTAGGAGCTGGGGCAGATACGCAGTATTTT.

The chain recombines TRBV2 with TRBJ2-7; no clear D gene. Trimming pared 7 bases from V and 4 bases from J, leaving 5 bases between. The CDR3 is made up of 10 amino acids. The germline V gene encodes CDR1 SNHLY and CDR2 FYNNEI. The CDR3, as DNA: TGTGCCAGCATGGGTTACGAGCAGTACTTC. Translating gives CASMGYEQYF.

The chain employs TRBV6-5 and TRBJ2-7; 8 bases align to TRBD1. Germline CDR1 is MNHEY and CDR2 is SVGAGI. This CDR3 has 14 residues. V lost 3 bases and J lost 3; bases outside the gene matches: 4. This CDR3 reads CASSYRTGFYEQYF. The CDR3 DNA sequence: TGTGCCAGCAGTTATCGGACAGGGTTCTACGAGCAGTACTTC.

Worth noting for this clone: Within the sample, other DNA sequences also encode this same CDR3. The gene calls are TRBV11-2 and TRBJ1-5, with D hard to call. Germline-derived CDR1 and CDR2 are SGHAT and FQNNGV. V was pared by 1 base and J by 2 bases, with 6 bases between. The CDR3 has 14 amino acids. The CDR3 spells CASSLGGGNQPQHF. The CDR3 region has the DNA TGTGCCAGCAGCTTAGGTGGGGGCAATCAGCCCCAGCATTTT.